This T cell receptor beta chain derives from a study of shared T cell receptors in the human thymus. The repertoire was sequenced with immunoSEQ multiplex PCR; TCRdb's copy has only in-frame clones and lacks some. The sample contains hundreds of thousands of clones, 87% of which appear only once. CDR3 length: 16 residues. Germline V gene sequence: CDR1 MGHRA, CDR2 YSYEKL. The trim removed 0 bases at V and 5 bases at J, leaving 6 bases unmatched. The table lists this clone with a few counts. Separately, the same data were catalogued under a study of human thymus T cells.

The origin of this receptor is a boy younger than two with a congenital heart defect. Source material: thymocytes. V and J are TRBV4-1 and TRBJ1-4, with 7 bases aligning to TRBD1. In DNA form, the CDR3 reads TGCGCCAGCAGCCAAGACCGGGACAGCGCGAATGAAAAACTGTTTTTT. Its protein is CASSQDRDSANEKLFF.